The entry below describes one T cell receptor beta chain. This record comes from a study of OX40 agonist ivuxolimab in advanced cancers. Study overall: Participants could have had prior anti-PD-1, anti-PD-L1 or anti-CTLA-4 therapy, and less than 45% had some.

TCRdb's table, derived via immunoSEQ multiplex PCR, lists solely in-frame clones and lacks some. Seen here are around 40,000 clones, about 88% observed once, and the top ten hold 9.5% to 13%. The trim removed 4 bases at V and 5 bases at J, leaving 8 bases unmatched. This CDR3 contains 16 residues. CDR1 and CDR2 from the germline V gene are ENHRY and SYGVKD. V gene TRBV10-3 combines with J gene TRBJ2-5, with TRBD2 matching over 12 bases. Sequencing used CD4+ or CD8+ T cells sorted from blood, obtained in a trial of the OX40 agonist ivuxolimab. This receptor was taken from an adult with an advanced solid tumor such as melanoma, head and neck, liver or kidney cancer. DNA for the CDR3: TGTGCCATCAGTGGATCTAGCGGGAGGGCCTATGAGACCCAGTACTTC. The encoded protein is CAISGSSGRAYETQYF.